Below, one T cell receptor (beta chain) is given with its context. The antigen remains unidentified. These data are taken from a study of radiotherapy plus CTLA-4 blockade in lung cancer. Study overall: Disease control reached approximately 30%, with objective responses in over 15%.

Points from the study as a whole: Response, reportedly, was best predicted by interferon-beta along with early blood T cell clone dynamics. Blood saw expansion of tumor-derived TCR clones after radiotherapy plus ipilimumab.

CDR1 and CDR2 (germline): LNHNV, YYDKDF (reference sequence). The length of the CDR3 is 15 residues. With 1 base removed from V and 7 bases from J, the gap between germline ends came to 13 bases. The repertoire was sequenced with immunoSEQ multiplex PCR; TCRdb's copy has only in-frame clones and lacks some. The profile covers more than 95,000 clones, with roughly 74% appearing a single time and roughly 5% taken by the ten largest. Sequenced material: peripheral blood, taken from a patient treated with radiotherapy plus ipilimumab. The TCR sequence derives from a human donor with non-small cell lung cancer who had a partial response to radiotherapy plus ipilimumab. The J gene is TRBJ1-4, the V gene TRBV15; D is undetermined. CDR3 DNA: TGTGCCACCAGCAGAGGGGTGGCAGGTCGTGAAAAACTGTTTTTT. The encoded protein is CATSRGVAGREKLFF.